This T cell receptor beta chain emerged from a study of technical replicates of blood from a few donors. This table comes from immunoSEQ multiplex PCR, and its TCRdb copy is limited to in-frame clones, with some not included. The sample consists of roughly 65,000 clones, approximately 84% of them appearing once. V was cut by 7 bases and J by 4 bases, with 13 bases left in between. The CDR3 consists of 12 residues. Looked up from germline, CDR1 is SQVTM and CDR2 is ANQGSEA. The V call is TRBV29-1, the J call TRBJ1-1; a weak D match, TRBD1 (5 bases). The clonotype comes from a human donor in good health. Some clones in this sample may be carry-over from other donors' samples. Sequenced: PBMCs. CDR3 region: CSGHWGGTEAFF. CDR3 DNA sequence: TGCAGCGGCCACTGGGGGGGCACTGAAGCTTTCTTT.